The 13 T cell receptor beta chains below were found in one sample sequenced in a study of OX40 agonist ivuxolimab in advanced cancers. Produced via immunoSEQ multiplex PCR; TCRdb's table is partial and in-frame only. The sample carries over 50,000 clones, 85% to 90% recorded once. This sample comprised CD4+ or CD8+ T cells sorted from blood, obtained in a trial of the OX40 agonist ivuxolimab. Receptors were obtained from an adult with an advanced solid tumor such as melanoma, head and neck, liver or kidney cancer.

This clone was picked up a small number of times. The chain combines TRBV7-9 with TRBJ2-7; D gene ambiguous. The CDR3 sequence is 15 residues long. Looked up from germline, CDR1 is SEHNR and CDR2 is FQNEAQ (reference sequence). V was pared by 1 base and J by 0 bases, with 10 bases between. The CDR3: CASSLGSVSSYEQYF. In DNA, the CDR3 is TGTGCCAGCAGCTTAGGCAGCGTTAGCTCCTACGAGCAGTACTTC.

The chain is built from TRBV28 and TRBJ1-5, with 8 bases lining up with TRBD1. CDR1 and CDR2 from the germline V gene are MDHEN and SYDVKM. The CDR3 consists of 15 residues. After removal of 8 bases from V and 1 base from J, the junction contained 7 bases not matched to a gene. This chain's CDR3 is CASQPTGVSNQPQHF. CDR3 bases: TGTGCCAGCCAACCGACAGGGGTGAGCAATCAGCCCCAGCATTTT.

The rearrangement joins TRBV28 to TRBJ2-1, with D possibly being TRBD2 (5 bases). The CDR3 runs to 13 residues. V lost 8 bases to trimming and J lost 3 bases, with 11 bases between them. Per the germline V gene, CDR1 is MDHEN and CDR2 is SYDVKM. Written as DNA, the CDR3 is TGTGCCAGCGGCCGGACTGTCTACAATGAGCAGTTCTTC. Translating it yields CASGRTVYNEQFF.

The rearrangement uses TRBV10-3 and TRBJ1-5; the D gene is possibly TRBD1 (6 bases). This CDR3 is 14 amino acids long. Between the trimmed V and J ends, which lost 3 bases and 3 bases, there was a span of 9 bases. Germline CDR1 and CDR2: ENHRY and SYGVKD. The DNA for the CDR3 is TGTGCCATCAGTGAAGGACAGTCCAATCAGCCCCAGCATTTT. Protein product: CAISEGQSNQPQHF.

Only one count was recorded for this clone. The genes are TRBV5-1 and TRBJ1-2; D is possibly TRBD1 (6 bases). Trimming shortened V by 0 bases and J by 5 bases, and 17 bases separated the two germline ends. The CDR3 sequence is 16 residues long. CDR1 SGHRS and CDR2 YFSETQ come from the germline V gene. CDR3 nucleotide sequence: TGCGCCAGCAGCTTGGCCTCCGGGACACGGAGTTATGGCTACACCTTC. Amino acids: CASSLASGTRSYGYTF.

The rearrangement uses TRBV7-9 and TRBJ1-6; 8 nucleotides align to TRBD1. V lost 2 bases, J lost 10 bases, and 7 bases stayed unmatched. This CDR3 has 15 amino acids. CDR1 and CDR2 (germline): SEHNR, FQNEAQ (reference sequence). The CDR3 here is CASSLTGTGKSPLHF. Written as DNA, the CDR3 is TGTGCCAGCAGCTTAACCGGGACAGGAAAGTCACCCCTCCACTTT.

The rearrangement uses TRBV19 and TRBJ1-4, with D possibly TRBD1 on 5 matching bases. Germline V gene sequence: CDR1 LNHDA, CDR2 SQIVND (reference sequence). The CDR3 consists of 12 residues. The V end was cut by 6 bases, the J end by 13 bases, with 15 bases between. In DNA, the CDR3 is TGTGCCAGTAGCCCCGACAGCCCTCGACTGTTTTTT. Encoded protein: CASSPDSPRLFF.

The chain links TRBV5-4 to TRBJ2-5, with 7 bases matching TRBD2. The CDR3 has 15 residues. V lost 1 base to trimming and J lost 2 bases; unmatched junction nucleotides: 5. Germline CDR1 reads SGHNT; CDR2 reads YYREEE (reference sequence). CDR3 nucleotides: TGTGCCAGCAGCTTGTTTGGGGGGGAACAAGAGACCCAGTACTTC. Translating gives CASSLFGGEQETQYF.

V usage is TRBV14 and J usage is TRBJ2-2; 7 positions match TRBD1. This CDR3 is 15 amino acids long. Trimming at V came to 4 bases and at J to 7 bases, leaving 9 bases not matched to a gene. Germline assignment: CDR1 SGHDN and CDR2 FVKESK. Written as DNA, the CDR3 is TGTGCCAGCAGCCCTCCAAGGTGGACAGGCGGGGAGCTGTTTTTT. The encoded protein is CASSPPRWTGGELFF.

The chain employs TRBV19 and TRBJ1-2; tentatively, D is TRBD1 (5 bases). With 5 bases removed from V and 3 bases from J, the gap between germline ends came to 16 bases. CDR3 length: 15 residues. The V gene's germline CDR1 is LNHDA and CDR2 SQIVND (reference sequence). In DNA form, the CDR3 reads TGTGCCAGTAGTCTTTCAGGGACCGGTGACTATGGCTACACCTTC. This codes for CASSLSGTGDYGYTF.

The chain recombines TRBV5-1 with TRBJ2-1, with a tentative D call TRBD1 (6 bases). CDR3 length: 15 amino acids. The V end was cut by 6 bases, the J end by 0 bases, with 13 bases between. Germline V CDR1 and CDR2: SGHRS, YFSETQ. The CDR3 coding sequence is TGCGCCAGCACCGACACAGGGAGCTCCTACAATGAGCAGTTCTTC. The encoded protein is CASTDTGSSYNEQFF.

The gene calls are TRBV5-4 and TRBJ2-5; 7 bases line up with TRBD1. The trim removed 5 bases at V and 2 bases at J, leaving 6 bases unmatched. In germline, CDR1 is SGHNT, CDR2 YYREEE (reference sequence). The CDR3 length is 14 residues. The CDR3 region has the DNA TGTGCCAGCAGGTTCTCGGGACAGCAAGAGACCCAGTACTTC. Encoded protein: CASRFSGQQETQYF.

The chain is built from TRBV14 and TRBJ2-7; no firm D call. The germline V gene encodes CDR1 SGHDN and CDR2 FVKESK. V was cut by 4 bases and J by 5 bases, with 21 bases left in between. This CDR3 spans 16 amino acids. The CDR3 is CASSRPLTASFDEQYF. The CDR3 DNA sequence: TGTGCCAGCAGCCGCCCTTTGACCGCAAGCTTTGACGAGCAGTACTTC.